This T cell receptor beta chain was sequenced during a study of cytomegalovirus exposure and HLA in healthy donors. General study results and limits: A subsequent analysis found that TCR clusters from the first cohort also tended to co-occur in the 120 or so validation repertoires, with about 94% of cluster scores above 0. Rare TCR sequences dominated, though some public TCRs recurred in many donors. Reports described diagnosis of cytomegalovirus status by the classifier as highly specific and sensitive.

This clone was recorded only once. Its antigen is as yet unknown. TCRdb's copy holds only in-frame clones and misses some; the assay was immunoSEQ multiplex PCR. This sample has a few hundred thousand clones; around 90% occur once, and the top ten carry 0.9% to 1%. This CDR3 has 15 amino acids. V shed 6 bases and J 2 bases; nucleotides not matched to a gene: 7. Looked up from germline, CDR1 is KGHSH and CDR2 is LQKENI. The genes are TRBV18 and TRBJ1-2; TRBD1 matches at 9 bases. This TCR was sampled from a man aged 30 to 45 in good health and CMV-seronegative. The sample comprised PBMCs. CDR3 in DNA: TGTGCCAGCTCGCCCCAGACAGGGGGGAACTATGGCTACACCTTC. Protein sequence: CASSPQTGGNYGYTF.